The text below deals with one TCR beta chain. Its antigen is unknown. The sample belongs to a study of tumor and adjacent non-tumor tissue in lung cancer. Study-wide points: Significantly higher TCR diversity was found in tumor than normal lung. Tumor TCR diversity, when higher, was linked to shorter survival. Top 100 clones took a larger repertoire share in normal lung.

This sample's RNA came from whole unsorted tissue. Distant lung tissue was collected more than 3 cm away from the tumor edge. TCRbeta libraries were built with three rounds of nested PCR, modified from ARM-PCR. TCRdb passed the multiplex PCR reads through MiXCR, listing each CDR3 protein once. The sample consists of some 80,000 distinct CDR3 sequences, about 80% of them appearing once. The CDR3 contains 20 residues. V was pared by 5 bases and J by 5 bases, with 23 bases of the junction left unmatched. The sequencing input was distant non-tumor lung tissue. The TCR sequence derives from a man in his 70s with non-small cell lung cancer. J is TRBJ2-5 and V is TRBV12-3 or TRBV12-4; TRBD2 matches at 10 bases. The DNA of the CDR3 is TGTGCCAGCAGTAAAAGCGACGACCCGACTAGCGGGCTCCCCCAGGAGACCCAGTACTTC. Its protein is CASSKSDDPTSGLPQETQYF.